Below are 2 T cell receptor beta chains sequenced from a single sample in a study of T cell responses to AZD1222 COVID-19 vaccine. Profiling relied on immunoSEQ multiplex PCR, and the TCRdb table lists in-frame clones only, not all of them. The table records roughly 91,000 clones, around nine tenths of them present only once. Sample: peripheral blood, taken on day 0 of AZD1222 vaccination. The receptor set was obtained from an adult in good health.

CDR3 residues: CASSLDGLEAFF. Written as DNA, the CDR3 is TGTGCCAGCAGCTTAGACGGGCTCGAAGCTTTCTTT. The chain is built from TRBV7-9 and TRBJ1-1, with D unresolved. Germline values: CDR1 SEHNR, CDR2 FQNEAQ (reference sequence). With 1 base removed from V and 8 bases from J, the gap between germline ends came to 8 bases. CDR3 size: 12 residues.

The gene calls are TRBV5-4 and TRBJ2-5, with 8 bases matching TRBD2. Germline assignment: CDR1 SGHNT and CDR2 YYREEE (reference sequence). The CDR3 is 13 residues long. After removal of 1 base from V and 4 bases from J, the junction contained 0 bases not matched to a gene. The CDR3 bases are TGTGCCAGCAGCTTGAGCGGGGGAGAGACCCAGTACTTC. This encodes CASSLSGGETQYF. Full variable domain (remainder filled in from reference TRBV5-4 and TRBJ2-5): ETGVTQSPTHLIKTRGQQVTLRCSSQSGHNTVSWYQQALGQGPQFIFQYYREEENGRGNFPPRFSGLQFPNYSSELNVNALELDDSALYLCASSLSGGETQYFGPGTRLLVL.